The text below deals with one T cell receptor (beta chain). Its antigen is still unknown. Other DNA variants within this sample encode the same CDR3. The sample comes from a study of a mutant IDH1 vaccine in newly diagnosed glioma. Indicated time point: week 23, last vaccination. It was 300 ug of mutant IDH1 20-mer peptide that made up each vaccine dose, given with topical imiquimod. Using immunoSEQ multiplex PCR, the repertoire was profiled, and TCRdb retains in-frame clones only, with some absent. The sample holds tens of thousands of clones, 75% to 85% seen once. Germline V gene data show CDR1 as MDHEN and CDR2 as SYDVKM. V dropped 2 bases and J dropped 0 bases, with 4 bases sitting between them. This CDR3 region has 14 residues.

The source of this sequence is a man aged 25 to 40 with glioma. Some clones in this sample may be carry-over from other donors' samples. The V call is TRBV28, the J call TRBJ2-2; D remains ambiguous. Here the sequenced sample was PBMCs, taken from a glioma patient whose treatment included an IDH1 peptide vaccine. The CDR3 region has the DNA TGTGCCAGCAGTTTACACGCGAACACCGGGGAGCTGTTTTTT. Its protein product is CASSLHANTGELFF.